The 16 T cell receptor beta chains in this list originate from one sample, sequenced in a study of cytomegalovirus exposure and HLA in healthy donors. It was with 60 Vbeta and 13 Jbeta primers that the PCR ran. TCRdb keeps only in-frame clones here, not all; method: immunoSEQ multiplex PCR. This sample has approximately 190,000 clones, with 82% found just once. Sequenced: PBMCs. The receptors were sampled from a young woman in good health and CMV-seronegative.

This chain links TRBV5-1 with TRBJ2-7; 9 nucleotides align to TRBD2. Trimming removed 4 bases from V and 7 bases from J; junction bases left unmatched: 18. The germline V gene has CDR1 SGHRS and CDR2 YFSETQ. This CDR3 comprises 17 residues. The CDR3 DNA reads TGCGCCAGCAGCCCAGGGGGTACCGGGACTAGCCCCCTAGAGCAGTACTTC. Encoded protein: CASSPGGTGTSPLEQYF.

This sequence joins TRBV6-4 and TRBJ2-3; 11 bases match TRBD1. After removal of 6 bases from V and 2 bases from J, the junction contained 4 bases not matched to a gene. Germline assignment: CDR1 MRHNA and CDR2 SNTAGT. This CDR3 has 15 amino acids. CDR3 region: CASSRTGGATDTQYF. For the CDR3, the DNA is TGTGCCAGCAGCCGGACAGGGGGCGCCACAGATACGCAGTATTTT.

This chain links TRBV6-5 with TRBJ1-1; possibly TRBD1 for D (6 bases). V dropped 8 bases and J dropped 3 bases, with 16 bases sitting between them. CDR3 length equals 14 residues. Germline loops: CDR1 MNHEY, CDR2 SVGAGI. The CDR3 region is CASLGRGGHTEAFF. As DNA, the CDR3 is TGTGCCAGCCTAGGAAGGGGGGGCCACACTGAAGCTTTCTTT.

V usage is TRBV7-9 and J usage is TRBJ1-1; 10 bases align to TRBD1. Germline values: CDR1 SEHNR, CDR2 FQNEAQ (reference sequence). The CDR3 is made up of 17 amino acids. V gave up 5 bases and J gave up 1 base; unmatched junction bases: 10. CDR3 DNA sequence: TGTGCCAGCAGCGCCGACAGGGGGCTCCCCGGGAACACTGAAGCTTTCTTT. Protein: CASSADRGLPGNTEAFF. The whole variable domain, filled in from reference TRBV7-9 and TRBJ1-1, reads DTGVSQNPRHKITKRGQNVTFRCDPISEHNRLYWYRQTLGQGPEFLTYFQNEAQLEKSRLLSDRFSAERPKGSFSTLEIQRTEQGDSAMYLCASSADRGLPGNTEAFFGQGTRLTVV.

CDR3 coding DNA: TGTGCCAGCATCGTTAGCGGAAATGAGCAGTTCTTC. Protein sequence: CASIVSGNEQFF. V usage is TRBV7-9 and J usage is TRBJ2-1; D possibly corresponds to TRBD2 (6 bases). Deletions cut 7 bases from V and 7 bases from J, with 11 bases between. The CDR3 totals 12 residues. Germline V gives CDR1 SEHNR, CDR2 FQNEAQ (reference sequence).

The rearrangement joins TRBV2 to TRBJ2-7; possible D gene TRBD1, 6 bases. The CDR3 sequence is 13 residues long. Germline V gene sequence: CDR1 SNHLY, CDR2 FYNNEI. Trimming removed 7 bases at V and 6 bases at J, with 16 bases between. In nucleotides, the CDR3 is TGTGCCAGCACGGGTATCAGGGGCAGCGAGCAGTACTTC. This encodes CASTGIRGSEQYF.

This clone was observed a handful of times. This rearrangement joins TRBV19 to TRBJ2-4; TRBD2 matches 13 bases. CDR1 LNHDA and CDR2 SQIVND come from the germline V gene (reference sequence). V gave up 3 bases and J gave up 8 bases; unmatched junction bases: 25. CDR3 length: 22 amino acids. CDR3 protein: CASSMILGFFTSGRDNGDIQYF. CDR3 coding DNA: TGTGCCAGTAGTATGATTCTGGGGTTTTTCACTAGCGGGAGGGACAACGGTGACATTCAGTACTTC.

The CDR3 bases are TGTGCCAGCAGTTTATCAGGGAGGGAATGGAATGAGCAGTTCTTC. It codes for CASSLSGREWNEQFF. The V call is TRBV28, the J call TRBJ2-1; 7 bases agree with TRBD2. J was trimmed by 7 bases and V by 1 base; bases with no gene match: 7. Germline-derived CDR1 and CDR2 are MDHEN and SYDVKM. The CDR3 has 15 residues.

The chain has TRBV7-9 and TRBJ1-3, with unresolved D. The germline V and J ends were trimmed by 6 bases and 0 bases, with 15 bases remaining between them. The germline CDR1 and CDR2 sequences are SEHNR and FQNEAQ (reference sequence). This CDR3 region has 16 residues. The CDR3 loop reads CASSLTTGISGNTIYF. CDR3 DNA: TGTGCCAGCAGTCTTACAACGGGGATCTCTGGAAACACCATATATTTT. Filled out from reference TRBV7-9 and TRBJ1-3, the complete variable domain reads DTGVSQNPRHKITKRGQNVTFRCDPISEHNRLYWYRQTLGQGPEFLTYFQNEAQLEKSRLLSDRFSAERPKGSFSTLEIQRTEQGDSAMYLCASSLTTGISGNTIYFGEGSWLTVV.

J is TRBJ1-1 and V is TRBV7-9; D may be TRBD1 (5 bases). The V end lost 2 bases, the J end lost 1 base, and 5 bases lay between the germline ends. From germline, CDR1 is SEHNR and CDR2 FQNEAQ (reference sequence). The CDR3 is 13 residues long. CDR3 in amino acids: CASSLQGNTEAFF. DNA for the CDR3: TGTGCCAGCAGCTTACAGGGGAACACTGAAGCTTTCTTT. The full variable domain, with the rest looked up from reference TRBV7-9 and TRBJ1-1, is DTGVSQNPRHKITKRGQNVTFRCDPISEHNRLYWYRQTLGQGPEFLTYFQNEAQLEKSRLLSDRFSAERPKGSFSTLEIQRTEQGDSAMYLCASSLQGNTEAFFGQGTRLTVV.

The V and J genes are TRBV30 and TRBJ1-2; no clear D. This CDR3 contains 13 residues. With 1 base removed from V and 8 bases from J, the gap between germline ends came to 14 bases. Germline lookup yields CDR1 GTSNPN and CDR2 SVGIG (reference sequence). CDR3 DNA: TGTGCCTGGAGTGCACAGCCGACCGCGGGCTACACCTTC. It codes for CAWSAQPTAGYTF. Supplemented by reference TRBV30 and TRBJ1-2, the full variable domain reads SQTIHQWPATLVQPVGSPLSLECTVEGTSNPNLYWYRQAAGRGLQLLFYSVGIGQISSEVPQNLSASRPQDRQFILSSKKLLLSDSGFYLCAWSAQPTAGYTFGSGTRLTVV.

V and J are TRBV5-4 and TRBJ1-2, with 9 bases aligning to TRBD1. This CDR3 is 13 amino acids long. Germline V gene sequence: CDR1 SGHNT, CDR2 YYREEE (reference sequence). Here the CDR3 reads CAVGQGQDYGYTF. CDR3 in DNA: TGTGCGGTGGGACAGGGCCAGGACTATGGCTACACCTTC. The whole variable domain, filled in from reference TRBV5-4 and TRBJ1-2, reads ETGVTQSPTHLIKTRGQQVTLRCSSQSGHNTVSWYQQALGQGPQFIFQYYREEENGRGNFPPRFSGLQFPNYSSELNVNALELDDSALYLCAVGQGQDYGYTFGSGTRLTVV.

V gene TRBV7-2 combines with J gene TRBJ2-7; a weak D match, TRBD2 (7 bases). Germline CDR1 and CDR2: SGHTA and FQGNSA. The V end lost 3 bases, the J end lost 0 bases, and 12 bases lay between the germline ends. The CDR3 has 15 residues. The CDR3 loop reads CASSLRGGPSYEQYF. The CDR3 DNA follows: TGTGCCAGCAGCTTGCGCGGGGGCCCCTCCTACGAGCAGTACTTC.

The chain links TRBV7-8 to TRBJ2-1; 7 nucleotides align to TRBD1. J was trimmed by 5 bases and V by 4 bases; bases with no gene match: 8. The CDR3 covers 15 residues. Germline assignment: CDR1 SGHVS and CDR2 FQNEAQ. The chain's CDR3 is CASSWGTDPNNEQFF. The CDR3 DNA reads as TGTGCCAGCAGCTGGGGGACAGACCCTAACAATGAGCAGTTCTTC.

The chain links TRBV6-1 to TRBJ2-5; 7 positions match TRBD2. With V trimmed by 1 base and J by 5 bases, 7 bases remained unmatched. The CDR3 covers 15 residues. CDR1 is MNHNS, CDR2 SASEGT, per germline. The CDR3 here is CASSEGEGLTETQYF. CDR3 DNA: TGTGCCAGCAGTGAAGGTGAGGGACTAACGGAGACCCAGTACTTC.

The chain's CDR3 is CAWMGQVNYGYTF. DNA for the CDR3: TGTGCCTGGATGGGACAGGTCAACTATGGCTACACCTTC. The V and J genes are TRBV30 and TRBJ1-2; 8 nucleotides line up with TRBD1. J gave up 2 bases and V 4 bases, and 3 bases lay outside the gene matches. Germline V lookup: CDR1 GTSNPN, CDR2 SVGIG (reference sequence). The CDR3 covers 13 residues.